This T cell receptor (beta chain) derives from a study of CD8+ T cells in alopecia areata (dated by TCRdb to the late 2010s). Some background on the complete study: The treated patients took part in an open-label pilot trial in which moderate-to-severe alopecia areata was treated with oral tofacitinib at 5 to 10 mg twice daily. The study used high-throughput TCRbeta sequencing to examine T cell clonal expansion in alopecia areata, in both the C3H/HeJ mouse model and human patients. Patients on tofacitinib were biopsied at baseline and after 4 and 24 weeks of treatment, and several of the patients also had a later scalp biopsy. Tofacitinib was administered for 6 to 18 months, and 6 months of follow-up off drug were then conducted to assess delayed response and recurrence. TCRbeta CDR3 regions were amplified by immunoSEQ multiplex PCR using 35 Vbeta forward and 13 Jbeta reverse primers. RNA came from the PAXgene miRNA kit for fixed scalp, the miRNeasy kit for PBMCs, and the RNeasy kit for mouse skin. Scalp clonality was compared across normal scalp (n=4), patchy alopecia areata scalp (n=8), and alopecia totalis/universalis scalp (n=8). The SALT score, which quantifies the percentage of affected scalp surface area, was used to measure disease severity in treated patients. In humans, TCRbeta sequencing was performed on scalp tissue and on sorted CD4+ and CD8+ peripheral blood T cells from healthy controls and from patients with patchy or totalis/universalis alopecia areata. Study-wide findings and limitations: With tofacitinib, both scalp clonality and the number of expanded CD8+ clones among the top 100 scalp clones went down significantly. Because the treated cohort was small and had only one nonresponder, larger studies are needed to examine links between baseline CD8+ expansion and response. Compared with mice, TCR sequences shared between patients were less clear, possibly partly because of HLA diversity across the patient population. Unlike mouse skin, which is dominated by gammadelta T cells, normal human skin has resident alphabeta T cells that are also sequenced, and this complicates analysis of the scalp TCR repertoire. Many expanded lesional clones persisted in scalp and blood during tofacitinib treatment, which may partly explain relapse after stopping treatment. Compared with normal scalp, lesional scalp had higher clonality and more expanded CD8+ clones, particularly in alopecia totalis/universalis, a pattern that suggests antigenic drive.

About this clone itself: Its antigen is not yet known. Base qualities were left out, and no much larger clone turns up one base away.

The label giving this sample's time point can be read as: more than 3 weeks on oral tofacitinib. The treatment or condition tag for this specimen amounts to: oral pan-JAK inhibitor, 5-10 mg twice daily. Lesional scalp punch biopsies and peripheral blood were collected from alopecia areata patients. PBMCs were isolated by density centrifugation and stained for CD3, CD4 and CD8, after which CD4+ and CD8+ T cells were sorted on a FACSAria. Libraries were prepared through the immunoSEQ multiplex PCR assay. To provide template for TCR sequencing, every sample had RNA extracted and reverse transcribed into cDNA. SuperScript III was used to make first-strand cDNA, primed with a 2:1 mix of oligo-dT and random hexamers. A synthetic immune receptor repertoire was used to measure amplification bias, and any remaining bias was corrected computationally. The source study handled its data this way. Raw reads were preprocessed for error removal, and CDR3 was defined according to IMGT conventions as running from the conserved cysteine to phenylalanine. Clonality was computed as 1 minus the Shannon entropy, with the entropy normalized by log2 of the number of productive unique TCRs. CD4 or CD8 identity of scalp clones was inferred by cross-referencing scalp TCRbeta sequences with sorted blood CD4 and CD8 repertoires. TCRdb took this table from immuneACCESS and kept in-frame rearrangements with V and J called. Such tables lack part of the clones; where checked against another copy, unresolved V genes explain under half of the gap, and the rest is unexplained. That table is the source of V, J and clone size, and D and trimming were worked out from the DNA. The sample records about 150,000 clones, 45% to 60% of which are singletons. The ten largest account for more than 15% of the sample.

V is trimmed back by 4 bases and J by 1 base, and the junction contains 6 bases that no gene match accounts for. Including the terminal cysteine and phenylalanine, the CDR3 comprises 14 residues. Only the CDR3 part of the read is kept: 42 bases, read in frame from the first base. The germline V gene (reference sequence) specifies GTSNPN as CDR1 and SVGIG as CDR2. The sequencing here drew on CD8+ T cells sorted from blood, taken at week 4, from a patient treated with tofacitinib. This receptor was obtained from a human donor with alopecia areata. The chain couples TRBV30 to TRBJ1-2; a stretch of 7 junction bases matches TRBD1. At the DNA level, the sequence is TGTGCCTGGATTGGGGACAGCTTTAACTATGGCTACACCTTC. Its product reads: CAWIGDSFNYGYTF.